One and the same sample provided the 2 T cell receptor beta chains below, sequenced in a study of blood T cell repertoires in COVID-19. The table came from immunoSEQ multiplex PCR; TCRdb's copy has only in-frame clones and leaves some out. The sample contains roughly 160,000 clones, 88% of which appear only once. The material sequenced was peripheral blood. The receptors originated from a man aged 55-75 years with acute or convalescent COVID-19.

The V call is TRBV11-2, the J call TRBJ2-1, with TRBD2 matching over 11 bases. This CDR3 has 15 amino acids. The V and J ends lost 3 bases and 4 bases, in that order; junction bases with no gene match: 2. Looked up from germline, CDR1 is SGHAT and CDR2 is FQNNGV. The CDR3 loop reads CASSFLAGGYNEQFF. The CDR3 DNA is TGTGCCAGCAGCTTTCTAGCGGGGGGTTACAATGAGCAGTTCTTC.

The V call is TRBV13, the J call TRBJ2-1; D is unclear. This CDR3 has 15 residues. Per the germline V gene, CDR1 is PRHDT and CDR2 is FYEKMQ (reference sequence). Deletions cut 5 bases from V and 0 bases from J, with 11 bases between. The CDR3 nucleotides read TGTGCCAGCAGCCTTTCCATGAGCTCCTACAATGAGCAGTTCTTC. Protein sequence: CASSLSMSSYNEQFF. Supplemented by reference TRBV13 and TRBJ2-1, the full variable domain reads AAGVIQSPRHLIKEKRETATLKCYPIPRHDTVYWYQQGPGQDPQFLISFYEKMQSDKGSIPDRFSAQQFSDYHSELNMSSLELGDSALYFCASSLSMSSYNEQFFGPGTRLTVL.